This T cell receptor beta chain derives from a study of T cells in pancreatic ductal adenocarcinoma. Overall study findings and caveats: The resected pancreatic cancer cohort was biased toward the minority with early-stage disease.

Selected pancreatic ductal adenocarcinoma patients had undergone surgery without neoadjuvant therapy. Germline values: CDR1 SQVTM, CDR2 ANQGSEA. V was pared by 7 bases and J by 2 bases, with 8 bases between. The length of the CDR3 is 12 residues. A note on this clone: Its target is unknown.

Data came from immunoSEQ multiplex PCR; TCRdb stores just in-frame clones and leaves some out. Of over 90,000 clones in the sample, 90% to 95% are singletons; the top ten hold approximately 3.1%. V usage is TRBV29-1 and J usage is TRBJ1-4; D unclear. This TCR came from a human donor with pancreatic ductal adenocarcinoma. Sequencing was carried out using PBMCs. The CDR3 DNA is TGCAGCGCAGGTGGGACTAATGAAAAACTGTTTTTT. Amino acid sequence: CSAGGTNEKLFF.